This TCR beta chain was observed in a study of OX40 agonist ivuxolimab in advanced cancers. Study at large: Participants averaged roughly 57 years of age (range 23 to 79) and were 75% to 90% male. Three individuals attained partial responses, comprising one hepatocellular carcinoma case and two cutaneous melanoma cases.

The study's findings and limits: More expanded clones were seen, on average, in CD8+ T cells than in CD4+. In a subset of nonresponders, normalized T-cell clonal expansion was also low.

This clone has only a few counts. No antigen is known for it. The assay was immunoSEQ multiplex PCR, and TCRdb's table has in-frame clones only and misses some. The sample includes roughly 77,000 clones, about nine tenths seen only once; the top ten take 0.55% to 0.75%. The sequence was obtained from an adult with an advanced solid tumor such as melanoma, head and neck, liver or kidney cancer. The sample consisted of CD4+ or CD8+ T cells sorted from blood, taken in a trial of the OX40 agonist ivuxolimab.

CDR3 loop: CASSLSQGADTQYF. The CDR3 DNA is TGTGCCAGCAGTTTATCGCAGGGGGCAGATACGCAGTATTTT. V usage is TRBV27 and J usage is TRBJ2-3, with TRBD1 identical over 7 bases. Germline values: CDR1 MNHEY, CDR2 SMNVEV (reference sequence). V gave up 0 bases and J gave up 4 bases; unmatched junction bases: 1. The CDR3 is 14 residues long.